The rows below give T cell receptor beta chains drawn from one sample of a study of blood T cells in healthy people across ages. Via MiXCR, TCRdb re-called the 5' RACE reads, giving one row per CDR3 protein. This table holds about 800,000 distinct CDR3 sequences, roughly 50% found once. The sample taken for sequencing was blood. All receptors derive from a man younger than 40 in good health. The CDR3 runs from the conserved cysteine through the conserved F or W. A D gene is named only where the DNA matches it firmly. The size of a clone is reported for some rows only, either as once, few or many, or as a class for expanded clones.

CDR3 protein,CDR3 DNA,V gene,clone size,J gene,CDR3 length,D gene
CSASTGRMNTEAFF,TGCAGTGCTTCAACGGGACGGATGAACACTGAAGCTTTCTTT,TRBV20-1,-,TRBJ1-1,14,-
CATTRVATDTQYF,TGTGCAACAACTAGGGTAGCGACAGATACGCAGTATTTT,TRBV12-3/TRBV12-4,-,TRBJ2-3,13,-
CASSPYLGRGTSYEQYF,TGTGCCAGCAGCCCCTACCTGGGTAGGGGAACCTCCTACGAGCAGTACTTC,TRBV11-2,-,TRBJ2-7,17,-
CATSRVGAPRTYEQYF,TGTGCCACCAGCAGAGTGGGCGCGCCACGTACCTACGAGCAGTACTTC,TRBV15,-,TRBJ2-7,16,-
CASSATGTDLYGYTF,TGTGCCAGCAGCGCCACCGGGACAGATCTTTATGGCTACACCTTC,TRBV9,few,TRBJ1-2,15,TRBD1
CASTLMRADLGGDEQFF,TGTGCCAGCACCCTAATGCGCGCAGACCTGGGGGGCGATGAGCAGTTCTTC,TRBV12-3/TRBV12-4,few,TRBJ2-1,17,-
CSVGGKNTEAFF,TGCAGCGTTGGCGGGAAAAACACTGAAGCTTTCTTT,TRBV29-1,few,TRBJ1-1,12,-
CASSQDEFPGKFF,TGTGCCAGCAGCCAAGATGAATTCCCAGGGAAGTTCTTC,TRBV3-1,-,TRBJ2-1,13,-
CASSLVGGFSWNEQFF,TGTGCCAGCAGCTTAGTGGGCGGTTTTTCTTGGAATGAGCAGTTCTTC,TRBV7-2,few,TRBJ2-1,16,-
CSASPTAGGYTDTQYF,TGCAGTGCTAGCCCCACGGCGGGGGGTTACACAGATACGCAGTATTTT,TRBV20-1,-,TRBJ2-3,16,TRBD2
CASSLSVTAGYTF,TGTGCCAGCAGTTTATCGGTGACGGCTGGCTACACCTTC,TRBV12-3/TRBV12-4,few,TRBJ1-2,13,-
CASSDTHQETQYF,TGTGCCAGCAGTGACACGCACCAAGAGACCCAGTACTTC,TRBV13,-,TRBJ2-5,13,-
CSARDFRGLRNEQYF,TGCAGTGCTAGAGATTTCAGGGGGCTTCGAAACGAGCAGTACTTC,TRBV20-1,few,TRBJ2-7,15,TRBD1
CASNKNRGQSGGYTF,TGTGCCAGCAACAAAAACCGGGGACAGAGCGGTGGCTACACCTTC,TRBV5-6,-,TRBJ1-2,15,TRBD1
CASSYGSSYTF,TGTGCCAGCAGTTACGGTAGCAGCTACACCTTC,TRBV6-5,-,TRBJ1-2,11,-